Following are 32 T cell receptor beta chains from one sample sequenced in a study of blood T cell repertoires in COVID-19. Using immunoSEQ multiplex PCR, the repertoire was profiled, and TCRdb retains in-frame clones only, with some absent. The data contain about 73,000 clones, around 83% of them singletons. Sequenced material: peripheral blood. The receptors were sampled from a man in his fifties or sixties with active COVID-19.

The chain couples TRBV5-1 to TRBJ2-3; 7 nucleotides align to TRBD2. The V gene's germline CDR1 is SGHRS and CDR2 YFSETQ. CDR3 length: 14 residues. The V gene end was trimmed by 3 bases and the J gene end by 6 bases; junction bases not matched to a gene: 7. The CDR3 nucleotides are TGCGCCAGCAGCTCGAGCGGGGTAGTGGATACGCAGTATTTT. Residues: CASSSSGVVDTQYF.

The chain recombines TRBV28 with TRBJ1-1; D is perhaps TRBD1 (5 bases). V lost 8 bases to trimming and J lost 8 bases, with 24 bases between them. Germline CDR1 MDHEN, CDR2 SYDVKM. CDR3 length: 15 amino acids. The CDR3, as DNA: TGTGCCAGCCTAGGTGTTTGGAATGGGGCAAGAGAAGCTTTCTTT. Its translation is CASLGVWNGAREAFF.

The CDR3 DNA reads as TGTGCCAGCAGCTTCGGGTCCTTAAACTCTGGAAACACCATATATTTT. It is translated as CASSFGSLNSGNTIYF. The J gene is TRBJ1-3, the V gene TRBV7-2; D not certain. With 3 bases removed from V and 0 bases from J, the gap between germline ends came to 12 bases. CDR3 length: 16 amino acids. Germline V gene sequence: CDR1 SGHTA, CDR2 FQGNSA. Full variable domain (remainder filled in from reference TRBV7-2 and TRBJ1-3): GAGVSQSPSNKVTEKGKDVELRCDPISGHTALYWYRQSLGQGLEFLIYFQGNSAPDKSGLPSDRFSAERTGGSVSTLTIQRTQQEDSAVYLCASSFGSLNSGNTIYFGEGSWLTVV.

Concerning this clone: One end of the junction varies from germline; a read error may be responsible. The chain is built from TRBV4-2 and TRBJ2-2; D is possibly TRBD2 (5 bases). The CDR3 is 15 amino acids. Germline CDR1 is LGHNA and CDR2 is YNFKEQ. The CDR3 loop reads CASSQVRSHTGKLFF. DNA of the CDR3: TGTGCCAGCAGCCAAGTAAGATCCCACACCGGGAAGCTGTTTTTT.

This rearrangement joins TRBV7-2 to TRBJ2-7; weak D call: TRBD2 (5 bases). V gave up 2 bases and J gave up 6 bases, with 17 bases separating them. The CDR3 consists of 15 residues. The germline gives CDR1 SGHTA, CDR2 FQGNSA. Written as DNA, the CDR3 is TGTGCCAGCAGCTTACCGACGAGAGCGGCGGGCGAGCAGTACTTC. Protein sequence: CASSLPTRAAGEQYF.

J is TRBJ2-3 and V is TRBV11-2; a possible D gene is TRBD2 (6 bases). The CDR3 loop spans 15 amino acids. The germline V gene encodes CDR1 SGHAT and CDR2 FQNNGV. Trimming pared 5 bases from V and 6 bases from J, leaving 18 bases between. The CDR3, as DNA: TGTGCCAGCAGCCCCGCGGGGTGGGCACCCGATACGCAGTATTTT. Protein product: CASSPAGWAPDTQYF.

This clone was picked up a small number of times. The rearrangement links TRBV5-5 to TRBJ1-6; D is perhaps TRBD1 (5 bases). V was trimmed by 6 bases and J by 8 bases, leaving 12 bases between them. Germline CDR1 and CDR2: SGHKS and YYEKEE (reference sequence). This CDR3 is 13 amino acids long. CDR3 in amino acids: CASNFPGDSPLHF. The CDR3 DNA is TGTGCCAGCAACTTCCCGGGGGATTCACCCCTCCACTTT.

This chain links TRBV11-2 with TRBJ1-4; D remains unclear. The germline gives CDR1 SGHAT, CDR2 FQNNGV. V dropped 0 bases and J dropped 3 bases, with 11 bases sitting between them. The CDR3 length is 16 residues. CDR3 residues: CASSLDGTVSNEKLFF. CDR3 nucleotide sequence: TGTGCCAGCAGCTTAGATGGAACAGTGTCTAATGAAAAACTGTTTTTT.

V and J are TRBV4-1 and TRBJ1-2, with TRBD1 as a possible D gene (6 bases). V shed 0 bases and J shed 6 bases, with 20 bases lying between them. Germline V CDR1 and CDR2: MGHRA, YSYEKL. The CDR3 totals 17 residues. The CDR3: CASSQDVRQVVLNGYTF. In DNA, the CDR3 is TGCGCCAGCAGCCAAGATGTGCGACAGGTAGTGCTCAATGGCTACACCTTC.

This chain joins TRBV19 and TRBJ1-5; D gene unclear. The CDR3 sequence is 14 residues long. Germline assignment: CDR1 LNHDA and CDR2 SQIVND (reference sequence). Trimming removed 5 bases from V and 0 bases from J, with 8 bases in between. The CDR3 reads CASSWQDSNQPQHF. Written as DNA, the CDR3 is TGTGCCAGTAGTTGGCAGGATAGCAATCAGCCCCAGCATTTT.

In regard to this clone: A much bigger clone sits one base away, suggesting this may be a read error. V and J are TRBV20-1 and TRBJ2-2, with 11 bases fitting TRBD2. The CDR3 is 15 amino acids. Germline V CDR1 and CDR2: DFQATT, SNEGSKA (reference sequence). CDR3 amino acids: CSASPLAGGDGKLFF. CDR3 nucleotide sequence: TGCAGTGCCAGTCCTCTAGCGGGAGGCGACGGGAAGCTGTTTTTT.

The sample holds many counts of this clone. The CDR3 nucleotides are TGCAGTGCTAGTCAGAGGGGGCGGGTAATCAATCAGCCCCAGCATTTT. This codes for CSASQRGRVINQPQHF. The rearrangement joins TRBV20-1 to TRBJ1-5; 7 nucleotides align to TRBD1. The V and J ends lost 3 bases and 3 bases, in that order; junction bases with no gene match: 11. The CDR3 covers 16 residues. Germline-derived CDR1 and CDR2 are DFQATT and SNEGSKA (reference sequence).

This chain uses TRBV6-6 with TRBJ1-2; TRBD1 agrees at 7 bases. Germline lookup yields CDR1 MNHNY and CDR2 SVGAGI (reference sequence). This CDR3 is 13 amino acids long. V was clipped by 4 bases and J by 4 bases; unmatched bases: 3. The CDR3 loop is CASSSRTGYGYTF. The CDR3 coding sequence is TGTGCCAGCAGTTCGAGGACAGGCTATGGCTACACCTTC.

This clone was picked up one time. The gene calls are TRBV6-5 and TRBJ1-6, with a tentative D call TRBD1 (6 bases). Trimming stripped 0 bases from V and 7 bases from J, with 10 bases between. CDR1 is MNHEY, CDR2 SVGAGI, per germline. The CDR3 totals 15 residues. The CDR3 spells CASSYSQGQNSPLHF. CDR3 in DNA: TGTGCCAGCAGTTACTCCCAGGGGCAGAATTCACCCCTCCACTTT.

The CDR3 nucleotides are TGCGCCAGCAGCCACAGGACTAGCGGGAGACGGAGTGAGCAGTTCTTC. Translated: CASSHRTSGRRSEQFF. The rearrangement links TRBV4-1 to TRBJ2-1; 13 positions match TRBD2. Per the germline V gene, CDR1 is MGHRA and CDR2 is YSYEKL. The CDR3 spans 16 residues. With 3 bases clipped from V and 9 bases from J, the junction kept 8 bases outside the gene matches.

The chain is built from TRBV7-2 and TRBJ2-1, with 9 bases fitting TRBD2. The trim removed 1 base at V and 3 bases at J, leaving 4 bases unmatched. Germline CDR1 and CDR2: SGHTA and FQGNSA. This CDR3 has 16 residues. Here the CDR3 reads CASSLDTAGGYNEQFF. Here the CDR3 DNA reads TGTGCCAGCAGCTTAGATACAGCGGGGGGCTACAATGAGCAGTTCTTC.

This chain's CDR3 is CASSYRDSSNTQYF. In DNA, the CDR3 is TGTGCCAGCAGCTACCGGGACTCCTCAAATACGCAGTATTTT. This chain links TRBV11-3 with TRBJ2-3; D might be TRBD2 (6 bases). The CDR3 has 14 amino acids. V lost 4 bases, J lost 7 bases, and 15 bases lay in between. The germline V gene has CDR1 SGHNT and CDR2 YENEEA.

The chain is built from TRBV7-2 and TRBJ2-7; 9 bases fit TRBD1. The J segment lost 5 bases and the V segment lost 5 bases, leaving 7 bases of the junction unmatched. The germline gives CDR1 SGHTA, CDR2 FQGNSA. The CDR3 consists of 14 residues. CDR3 residues: CASSRDRGGNEQYF. CDR3 coding DNA: TGTGCCAGCAGCCGTGACAGGGGGGGAAACGAGCAGTACTTC.

The chain is built from TRBV7-2 and TRBJ2-5; a possible D gene is TRBD1 (6 bases). Germline V gene sequence: CDR1 SGHTA, CDR2 FQGNSA. The CDR3 consists of 14 residues. V shed 6 bases and J shed 1 base, with 12 bases lying between them. DNA of the CDR3: TGTGCCAGCAGGCCCGGCAGGGGCCAAGAGACCCAGTACTTC. Protein sequence: CASRPGRGQETQYF.

The chain employs TRBV18 and TRBJ2-3; the D gene is possibly TRBD2 (5 bases). V was pared by 0 bases and J by 4 bases, with 8 bases between. The germline gives CDR1 KGHSH, CDR2 LQKENI. The length of the CDR3 is 14 residues. The CDR3 spells CASSPPSGADTQYF. The CDR3 DNA sequence: TGTGCCAGCTCACCACCCTCCGGGGCAGATACGCAGTATTTT.

The chain carries TRBV2 and TRBJ1-4, with TRBD1 matching 8 bases. CDR3 length equals 13 residues. Looked up from germline, CDR1 is SNHLY and CDR2 is FYNNEI. The J segment lost 10 bases and the V segment lost 8 bases, leaving 9 bases of the junction unmatched. The CDR3 nucleotides read TGTGCCAGCGGTCCAACAGGGGGGGGAAAACTGTTTTTT. Protein: CASGPTGGGKLFF.

This rearrangement joins TRBV19 to TRBJ2-7; 8 bases fit TRBD1. The CDR3 is made up of 13 amino acids. Germline CDR1 LNHDA, CDR2 SQIVND (reference sequence). J was trimmed by 4 bases and V by 6 bases; bases with no gene match: 5. The CDR3 loop is CASRDRVGYEQYF. As DNA, the CDR3 is TGTGCCAGTAGGGACAGGGTGGGGTACGAGCAGTACTTC.

This clone was counted a single time. The gene calls are TRBV7-2 and TRBJ2-7; the D gene is possibly TRBD2 (6 bases). The CDR3 runs 15 residues. Trimming took 0 bases from V and 6 from J, leaving 15 bases between them. Germline CDR1 reads SGHTA; CDR2 reads FQGNSA. The CDR3 sequence: CASSLAAGNPPEQYF. The CDR3 nucleotides are TGTGCCAGCAGCTTAGCGGCGGGAAACCCCCCCGAGCAGTACTTC.

The chain uses TRBV4-2 and TRBJ2-5, with D possibly being TRBD1 (6 bases). The CDR3 extends over 14 amino acids. The V end was cut by 1 base, the J end by 5 bases, with 11 bases between. Germline values: CDR1 LGHNA, CDR2 YNFKEQ. The DNA for the CDR3 is TGTGCCAGCAGCCAAGCGAGGGGGACGGAGACCCAGTACTTC. It codes for CASSQARGTETQYF.

V usage is TRBV11-2 and J usage is TRBJ1-5; D is possibly TRBD1 (5 bases). The CDR3 consists of 16 residues. V lost 0 bases and J 3 bases, leaving 12 bases between the germline ends. Germline CDR1 SGHAT, CDR2 FQNNGV. The CDR3 protein is CASSLEGGGPNQPQHF. CDR3 DNA: TGTGCCAGCAGCTTAGAAGGCGGGGGACCCAATCAGCCCCAGCATTTT.

For the CDR3, the DNA is TGTGCCAGCAGTTACTCTCCGTCCCATGAGCAGTTCTTC. As protein: CASSYSPSHEQFF. The rearrangement joins TRBV6-5 to TRBJ2-1, with D unresolved. The ends were cut back, 0 bases at V and 8 bases at J, with 8 bases in the middle. Germline loops: CDR1 MNHEY, CDR2 SVGAGI. This CDR3 comprises 13 residues.

The rearrangement links TRBV30 to TRBJ2-5, with D tentatively TRBD2 (7 bases). The CDR3 loop spans 12 amino acids. Trimming left V 7 bases short and J 5 bases short, with 14 bases between. The germline gives CDR1 GTSNPN, CDR2 SVGIG (reference sequence). The CDR3: CASTGRGETQYF. CDR3 in DNA: TGTGCCTCAACGGGGAGGGGGGAGACCCAGTACTTC.

The gene calls are TRBV5-1 and TRBJ2-3, with TRBD2 matching over 10 bases. This CDR3 is 18 amino acids long. Losses at the gene ends were 4 bases for V and 5 bases for J; bases not matched to a gene: 16. Germline CDR1 reads SGHRS; CDR2 reads YFSETQ. CDR3: CASSPEPAGGRWGDTQYF. In DNA, the CDR3 is TGCGCCAGCAGCCCCGAGCCAGCGGGGGGGCGATGGGGAGATACGCAGTATTTT. Complete variable domain (other parts from reference TRBV5-1 and TRBJ2-3): KAGVTQTPRYLIKTRGQQVTLSCSPISGHRSVSWYQQTPGQGLQFLFEYFSETQRNKGNFPGRFSGRQFSNSRSEMNVSTLELGDSALYLCASSPEPAGGRWGDTQYFGPGTRLTVL.

V and J are TRBV4-3 and TRBJ1-1; unclear D gene. The CDR3 consists of 16 residues. Between the trimmed V and J ends, which lost 1 base and 0 bases, there was a span of 12 bases. Germline lookup yields CDR1 LGHNA and CDR2 YSLEER. The CDR3 bases are TGCGCCAGCAGCCAAGCCCCCGGCGGATTGAACACTGAAGCTTTCTTT. Its protein is CASSQAPGGLNTEAFF.

The chain has TRBV29-1 and TRBJ2-7; TRBD1 might be the D (6 bases). Germline CDR1 is SQVTM and CDR2 is ANQGSEA. The CDR3 is 11 amino acids. Trimming removed 6 bases from V and 6 bases from J, with 12 bases in between. The CDR3 loop is CSVNEGGEQYF. The CDR3 DNA reads as TGCAGCGTAAACGAAGGGGGCGAGCAGTACTTC.

This chain connects TRBV20-1 to TRBJ1-1; D unclear. V lost 6 bases to trimming and J lost 10 bases, with 12 bases between them. The CDR3 is 10 amino acids. CDR1 is DFQATT and CDR2 is SNEGSKA in the germline V gene (reference sequence). CDR3: CSASGGLAFF. DNA of the CDR3: TGCAGTGCCTCCGGAGGGCTAGCTTTCTTT.

The V call is TRBV3-1 (or the pseudogene TRBV3-2), the J call TRBJ1-4, with no clear D. There are 12 residues in the CDR3. Trimming took 6 bases from V and 10 from J, leaving 12 bases between them. Germline CDR1 LGHDT, CDR2 YNNKEL (reference sequence). CDR3 sequence (DNA): TGTGCCAGCAGTCTAAGTGGTGGAAAACTGTTTTTT. Protein product: CASSLSGGKLFF.